The 26 T cell receptor beta chains presented below share a single source sample, sequenced in a study of OX40 agonist ivuxolimab in advanced cancers. The data were produced by immunoSEQ multiplex PCR, yet TCRdb's version contains in-frame clones alone and is incomplete. Counted here are around 46,000 clones, 86% occurring once; the ten biggest clones make up around 13%. The material was CD4+ or CD8+ T cells sorted from blood, obtained in a trial of the OX40 agonist ivuxolimab. The receptors were gathered from an adult with an advanced solid tumor such as melanoma, head and neck, liver or kidney cancer.

The chain has TRBV6-5 and TRBJ1-5, with D perhaps TRBD1 (6 bases). CDR3 length equals 15 residues. Trimming cost V 5 bases and J 3 bases, with 14 bases left between them. CDR1 and CDR2 (germline): MNHEY, SVGAGI. CDR3 nucleotide sequence: TGTGCCAGCAGTCGCGCAGGGGCGTCCAATCAGCCCCAGCATTTT. It translates to CASSRAGASNQPQHF.

The V call is TRBV7-9, the J call TRBJ2-5; 10 bases are shared with TRBD1. From germline, CDR1 is SEHNR and CDR2 FQNEAQ (reference sequence). J was trimmed by 4 bases and V by 3 bases; bases with no gene match: 2. The CDR3 covers 14 residues. CDR3 sequence reads: CASSLDRGGETQYF. CDR3 DNA: TGTGCCAGCAGCTTGGACAGGGGGGGAGAGACCCAGTACTTC. The entire variable domain, with the rest obtained from reference TRBV7-9 and TRBJ2-5, is as follows: DTGVSQNPRHKITKRGQNVTFRCDPISEHNRLYWYRQTLGQGPEFLTYFQNEAQLEKSRLLSDRFSAERPKGSFSTLEIQRTEQGDSAMYLCASSLDRGGETQYFGPGTRLLVL.

V gene TRBV5-1 combines with J gene TRBJ1-1, with a possible D match to TRBD1 (5 bases). V was pared by 0 bases and J by 4 bases, with 7 bases between. This CDR3 contains 13 residues. CDR1 and CDR2 (germline): SGHRS, YFSETQ. CDR3 bases: TGCGCCAGCAGCTTGGATGGGGCCACTGAAGCTTTCTTT. Translated, it gives CASSLDGATEAFF.

In its sample, this clone is large. Here the CDR3 reads CASSPAWGITDTQYF. The DNA of the CDR3 is TGTGCCAGCAGCCCTGCCTGGGGGATCACAGATACGCAGTATTTT. The V and J genes are TRBV5-6 and TRBJ2-3; tentatively, D is TRBD1 or TRBD2 (5 bases each). CDR1 SGHDT and CDR2 YYEEEE come from the germline V gene. CDR3 length equals 15 residues. Trimming removed 4 bases from V and 2 bases from J, with 14 bases in between. Combining the CDR3 with reference TRBV5-6 and TRBJ2-3 gives the whole variable domain DAGVTQSPTHLIKTRGQQVTLRCSPKSGHDTVSWYQQALGQGPQFIFQYYEEEERQRGNFPDRFSGHQFPNYSSELNVNALLLGDSALYLCASSPAWGITDTQYFGPGTRLTVL.

This clone has just one count. J is TRBJ2-3 and V is TRBV10-2, with D uncertain. Germline CDR1 is WSHSY and CDR2 is SAAADI. With 3 bases removed from V and 6 bases from J, the gap between germline ends came to 10 bases. This CDR3 comprises 13 residues. This chain's CDR3 is CASSDVWADTQYF. Written as DNA, the CDR3 is TGCGCCAGCAGTGACGTTTGGGCCGATACGCAGTATTTT.

V gene TRBV7-8 combines with J gene TRBJ2-7; unclear D gene. The CDR3 sequence is 15 residues long. Germline CDR1 and CDR2: SGHVS and FQNEAQ. V lost 4 bases, J lost 0 bases, and 13 bases lay in between. CDR3 sequence: CASSSLTASSYEQYF. DNA for the CDR3: TGTGCCAGCAGCTCCTTGACCGCAAGCTCCTACGAGCAGTACTTC. Full variable domain (missing parts from reference TRBV7-8 and TRBJ2-7): GAGVSQSPRYKVAKRGQDVALRCDPISGHVSLFWYQQALGQGPEFLTYFQNEAQLDKSGLPSDRFFAERPEGSVSTLKIQRTQQEDSAVYLCASSSLTASSYEQYFGPGTRLTVT.

J is TRBJ1-2 and V is TRBV6-5; tentative D call: TRBD1 (5 bases). CDR1 is MNHEY, CDR2 SVGAGI, per germline. With 6 bases removed from V and 8 bases from J, the gap between germline ends came to 22 bases. This CDR3 comprises 15 residues. The CDR3 sequence: CASSLHRDGSRGYTF. CDR3 nucleotide sequence: TGTGCCAGCAGCCTTCATCGGGACGGGTCCAGAGGCTACACCTTC.

As DNA, the CDR3 is TGTGCCAGCAGCCAATCACAGGACCGGTCGGCCAACGGGCAGTACTTC. It translates to CASSQSQDRSANGQYF. The J gene is TRBJ2-7, the V gene TRBV11-1; maybe TRBD1 (5 bases). Germline assignment: CDR1 SGHAT and CDR2 FQDESV (reference sequence). Trimming removed 5 bases at V and 9 bases at J, with 26 bases between. The CDR3 contains 16 residues. The full variable domain, rest sourced from reference TRBV11-1 and TRBJ2-7, is EAEVAQSPRYKITEKSQAVAFWCDPISGHATLYWYRQILGQGPELLVQFQDESVVDDSQLPKDRFSAERLKGVDSTLKIQPAELGDSAMYLCASSQSQDRSANGQYFGPGTRLTVT.

The chain uses TRBV19 and TRBJ1-5; a possible D gene is TRBD1 (5 bases). Per the germline V gene, CDR1 is LNHDA and CDR2 is SQIVND (reference sequence). The CDR3 contains 16 residues. Between the trimmed V and J ends, which lost 7 bases and 5 bases, there was a span of 21 bases. The CDR3 protein is CASTLGPLPDHQPQHF. The DNA of the CDR3 is TGTGCCAGTACCTTGGGGCCGCTACCCGACCATCAGCCCCAGCATTTT.

This clone was detected only once. The chain recombines TRBV7-9 with TRBJ2-1; possibly TRBD1 for D (6 bases). This CDR3 region has 12 residues. The ends were cut back, 5 bases at V and 7 bases at J, with 9 bases in the middle. Germline lookup yields CDR1 SEHNR and CDR2 FQNEAQ (reference sequence). The CDR3 nucleotides read TGTGCCAGCAGCAGAGGGGGAAATGAGCAGTTCTTC. Amino acid sequence: CASSRGGNEQFF.

V gene TRBV7-8 combines with J gene TRBJ2-7; D is unresolved. Germline assignment: CDR1 SGHVS and CDR2 FQNEAQ. The length of the CDR3 is 12 residues. Trimming left V 5 bases short and J 3 bases short, with 8 bases between. CDR3 DNA: TGTGCCAGCAGCCCCACCGTCTACGAGCAGTACTTC. Translating gives CASSPTVYEQYF.

Concerning this clone itself: The same CDR3 is also encoded by other DNA sequences in this sample. The V call is TRBV6-5, the J call TRBJ2-5; maybe TRBD1 (6 bases). Trimming removed 7 bases at V and 3 bases at J, with 9 bases between. Germline-derived CDR1 and CDR2 are MNHEY and SVGAGI. The CDR3 runs 12 residues. CDR3 sequence (DNA): TGTGCCAGCACCTCAGGGGAAGAGACCCAGTACTTC. This translates into CASTSGEETQYF.

This chain joins TRBV5-6 and TRBJ1-2, with 7 nucleotides matching TRBD1. After removal of 4 bases from V and 8 bases from J, the junction contained 11 bases not matched to a gene. The germline CDR1 and CDR2 sequences are SGHDT and YYEEEE. This CDR3 contains 14 residues. The CDR3 is CASSDTEDRLGYTF. The DNA of the CDR3 is TGTGCCAGCAGCGACACAGAGGACAGGTTGGGCTACACCTTC.

For this clone: An end of the junction differs from the germline gene, which may be a read error. The J gene is TRBJ1-1, the V gene TRBV13, with unresolved D. From germline, CDR1 is PRHDT and CDR2 FYEKMQ (reference sequence). There are 12 residues in the CDR3. Here the CDR3 DNA reads TGTGCCAGCAGCATAGGACCCACTGAAGCTTTCTTT. Its translation: CASSIGPTEAFF.

V usage is TRBV9 and J usage is TRBJ1-1; the D is unclear. The CDR3 spans 14 residues. Germline CDR1 and CDR2: SGDLS and YYNGEE. V was pared by 3 bases and J by 3 bases, with 12 bases between. CDR3 region: CASSGSSGHTEAFF. DNA of the CDR3: TGTGCCAGCAGCGGTAGTTCCGGCCACACTGAAGCTTTCTTT.

This sequence joins TRBV7-8 and TRBJ2-1; weak D call: TRBD2 (7 bases). Deletions cut 5 bases from V and 8 bases from J, with 22 bases between. The germline gives CDR1 SGHVS, CDR2 FQNEAQ. This CDR3 region has 16 residues. The CDR3 spells CASSPRVGGRGDEQFF. The DNA of the CDR3 is TGTGCCAGCAGCCCCCGCGTGGGGGGGCGAGGCGATGAGCAGTTCTTC.

The genes are TRBV5-6 and TRBJ2-7; a weak D match, TRBD2 (5 bases). The CDR3 is 15 amino acids. The germline CDR1 and CDR2 sequences are SGHDT and YYEEEE. V was shortened by 2 bases and J by 3 bases, with 15 bases between the two germline ends. CDR3 sequence reads: CASSLLGSMGYEQYF. The CDR3 nucleotides are TGTGCCAGCAGCTTACTAGGGTCCATGGGCTACGAGCAGTACTTC.

This chain joins TRBV10-3 and TRBJ1-1; D perhaps matches TRBD1 (5 bases). CDR1 is ENHRY, CDR2 SYGVKD, per germline. There are 14 residues in the CDR3. Trimming removed 0 bases at V and 1 base at J, with 6 bases between. The DNA for the CDR3 is TGTGCCATCAGTGAGTCGGGGGGGAACACTGAAGCTTTCTTT. Translated, it gives CAISESGGNTEAFF.

The chain links TRBV6-5 to TRBJ1-2; D might be TRBD1 (5 bases). This CDR3 spans 13 amino acids. With 6 bases removed from V and 10 bases from J, the gap between germline ends came to 18 bases. Germline-derived CDR1 and CDR2 are MNHEY and SVGAGI. CDR3 amino acids: CASRGETVVPYTF. The CDR3 DNA reads as TGTGCCAGCAGAGGGGAGACAGTCGTTCCCTACACCTTC.

J is TRBJ2-3 and V is TRBV11-2; maybe TRBD1 (6 bases). The germline V and J ends were trimmed by 1 base and 2 bases, with 7 bases remaining between them. Germline CDR1 reads SGHAT; CDR2 reads FQNNGV. The CDR3 spans 14 residues. Here the CDR3 reads CASSLAGDTDTQYF. The CDR3 DNA sequence: TGTGCCAGCAGCTTAGCAGGGGACACAGATACGCAGTATTTT.

This chain connects TRBV27 to TRBJ2-7, with TRBD1 identical over 10 bases. Looked up from germline, CDR1 is MNHEY and CDR2 is SMNVEV (reference sequence). V gave up 3 bases and J gave up 2 bases; unmatched junction bases: 1. This CDR3 has 14 residues. CDR3 in amino acids: CASSLGQGTYEQYF. CDR3 nucleotide sequence: TGTGCCAGCAGTTTGGGACAGGGGACCTACGAGCAGTACTTC.

J is TRBJ1-1 and V is TRBV29-1; D is perhaps TRBD1 (6 bases). V was trimmed by 4 bases and J by 6 bases, leaving 12 bases between them. This CDR3 is 12 amino acids long. The germline V gene encodes CDR1 SQVTM and CDR2 ANQGSEA. The CDR3 DNA sequence: TGCAGCGTTGTCTGGCAGGGGTCTGAAGCTTTCTTT. This gives the protein CSVVWQGSEAFF.

This chain joins TRBV27 and TRBJ2-5, with unresolved D. The length of the CDR3 is 15 residues. Deletions cut 0 bases from V and 4 bases from J, with 12 bases between. Germline V gene sequence: CDR1 MNHEY, CDR2 SMNVEV (reference sequence). The CDR3 here is CASSLSIMGRETQYF. For the CDR3, the DNA is TGTGCCAGCAGTTTATCGATAATGGGCAGAGAGACCCAGTACTTC.

The genes are TRBV27 and TRBJ2-5, with D possibly matching TRBD2 (5 bases). The CDR3 has 13 amino acids. V lost 3 bases and J lost 5, with 10 bases in between. CDR1 and CDR2 (germline): MNHEY, SMNVEV (reference sequence). As DNA, the CDR3 is TGTGCCAGCAGTTTCCTCCGAGGGGAGACCCAGTACTTC. Its protein product is CASSFLRGETQYF.

The rearrangement joins TRBV11-2 to TRBJ2-1; D ambiguous. The CDR3 sequence is 13 residues long. V lost 5 bases, J lost 8 bases, and 13 bases lay in between. Germline V gives CDR1 SGHAT, CDR2 FQNNGV. CDR3 sequence: CASSTTRPYEQFF. CDR3 coding DNA: TGTGCCAGCAGCACTACCCGTCCGTATGAGCAGTTCTTC. Full variable domain (outside the CDR3, taken from reference TRBV11-2 and TRBJ2-1): EAGVAQSPRYKIIEKRQSVAFWCNPISGHATLYWYQQILGQGPKLLIQFQNNGVVDDSQLPKDRFSAERLKGVDSTLKIQPAKLEDSAVYLCASSTTRPYEQFFGPGTRLTVL.

This clone appeared a single time. The chain is built from TRBV6-4 and TRBJ2-2, with D unclear. Trimming took 3 bases from V and 4 from J, leaving 9 bases between them. Germline lookup yields CDR1 MRHNA and CDR2 SNTAGT. This CDR3 comprises 14 residues. CDR3 nucleotides: TGTGCCAGCAGTGAGGCCAGATCCACCGGGGAGCTGTTTTTT. It codes for CASSEARSTGELFF.